This is a list of T cell receptor beta chains from one sample in a study of T cell changes during pregnancy in multiple sclerosis. TCRdb's table, derived via immunoSEQ multiplex PCR, lists solely in-frame clones and lacks some. The data show some 60,000 clones, about 92% seen once. The source was peripheral blood, collected in the first trimester of pregnancy. These receptors were taken from a female donor in good health, enrolled as a control in a pregnancy study. CDR3s leave out the opening cysteine and the closing phenylalanine or tryptophan. Size is omitted from some rows. Given values are once, few, many or a class for expanded clones.

TRBV27,.,ASSPGQPWPHGYT
TRBV28,.,ASSFTGQGYNEQF
TRBV4-3,.,ASSQDQDRGNTEAF
TRBV7-9,.,ASSFGRSTDTQY
TRBV6-5,.,AIGGTSYYEQY
TRBV25-1,.,ASSEFRGTGDNEQF
TRBV2,.,ASSATSGELF
TRBV29-1,.,SVLRGGETQY
TRBV5-1,.,ASSLDSGRADTQY
TRBV9,.,ASSSQANNSPLH
TRBV5-5,.,ASSFLMAYGYT
TRBV7-6,.,ASSSTGRATQY
TRBV7-2,.,ASSSGLPYNEQF
TRBV6-5,.,ASSPGLTTEAF
TRBV28,.,ASSLRQGNQPQH
TRBV10-3,.,AIRETDGTEAF
TRBV2,.,ASSVWAPTGELF
TRBV5-1,.,ASSLVRAGDNEQF
TRBV27,once,ASSPPGGNQPQH
TRBV11-3,.,ASSADSDTGELF
TRBV2,once,ASSEFPGGGPAF
TRBV7-2,.,ASSLGPSGNTIY
TRBV4-1,.,ASSNWGGDLYGYT
TRBV5-1,.,ASSLEGTYYEQY
TRBV18,.,ASSSSGQGGTEAF
TRBV30,.,AWSPGQGQPQH
TRBV6-1,once,ASSGETGGSSGELF
TRBV27,few,ASSSQNRARAGYT
TRBV2,.,ASSGDSPMAYT
TRBV28,.,ASSPAASGHFYYEQY
TRBV7-2,.,ASSPSSGTYNEQF